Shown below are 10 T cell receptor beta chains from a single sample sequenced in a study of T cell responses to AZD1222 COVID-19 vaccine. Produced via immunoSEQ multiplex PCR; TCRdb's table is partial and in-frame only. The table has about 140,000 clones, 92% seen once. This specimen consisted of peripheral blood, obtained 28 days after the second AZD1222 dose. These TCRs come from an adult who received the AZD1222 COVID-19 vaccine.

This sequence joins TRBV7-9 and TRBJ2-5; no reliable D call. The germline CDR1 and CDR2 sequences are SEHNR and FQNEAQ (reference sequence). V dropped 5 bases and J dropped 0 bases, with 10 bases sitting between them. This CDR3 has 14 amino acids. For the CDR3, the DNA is TGTGCCAGCAGCAAGGACGTCTACCAAGAGACCCAGTACTTC. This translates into CASSKDVYQETQYF.

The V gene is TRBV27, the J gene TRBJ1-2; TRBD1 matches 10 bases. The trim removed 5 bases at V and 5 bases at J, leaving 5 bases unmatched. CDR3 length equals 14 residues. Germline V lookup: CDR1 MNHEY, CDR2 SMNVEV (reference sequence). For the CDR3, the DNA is TGTGCCAGCAGTCGACAGGGGGCTAGATATGGCTACACCTTC. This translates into CASSRQGARYGYTF.

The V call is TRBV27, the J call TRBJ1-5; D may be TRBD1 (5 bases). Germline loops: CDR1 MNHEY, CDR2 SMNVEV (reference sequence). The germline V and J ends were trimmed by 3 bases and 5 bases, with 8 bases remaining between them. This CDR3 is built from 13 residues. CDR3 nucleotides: TGTGCCAGCAGTTTGGGGCCACATCAGCCCCAGCATTTT. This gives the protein CASSLGPHQPQHF.

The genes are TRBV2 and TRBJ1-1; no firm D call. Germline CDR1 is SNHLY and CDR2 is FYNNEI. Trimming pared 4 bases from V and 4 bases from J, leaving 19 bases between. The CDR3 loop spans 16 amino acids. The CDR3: CASSVGSYPGGTEAFF. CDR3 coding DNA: TGTGCCAGCAGTGTTGGGTCGTATCCCGGCGGCACTGAAGCTTTCTTT.

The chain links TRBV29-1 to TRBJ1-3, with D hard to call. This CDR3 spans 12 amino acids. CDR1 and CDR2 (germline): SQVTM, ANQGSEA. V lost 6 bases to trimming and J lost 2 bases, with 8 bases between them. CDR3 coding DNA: TGCAGCGTGTCTACTACTGGAAACACCATATATTTT. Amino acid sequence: CSVSTTGNTIYF. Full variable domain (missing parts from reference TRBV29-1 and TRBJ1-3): SAVISQKPSRDICQRGTSLTIQCQVDSQVTMMFWYRQQPGQSLTLIATANQGSEATYESGFVIDKFPISRPNLTFSTLTVSNMSPEDSSIYLCSVSTTGNTIYFGEGSWLTVV.

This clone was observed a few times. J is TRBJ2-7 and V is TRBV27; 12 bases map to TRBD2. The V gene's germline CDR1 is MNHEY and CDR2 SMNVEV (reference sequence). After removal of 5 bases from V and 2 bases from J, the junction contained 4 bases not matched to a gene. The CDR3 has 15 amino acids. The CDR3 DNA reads TGTGCCAGCAGTCCCCTAGCGGGAGGGACCTACGAGCAGTACTTC. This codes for CASSPLAGGTYEQYF.

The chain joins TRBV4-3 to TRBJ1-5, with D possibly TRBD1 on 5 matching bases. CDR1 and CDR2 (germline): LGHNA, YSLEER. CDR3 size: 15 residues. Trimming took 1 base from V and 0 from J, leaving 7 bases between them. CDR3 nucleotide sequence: TGCGCCAGCAGCCAAGGGGGGAATAGCAATCAGCCCCAGCATTTT. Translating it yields CASSQGGNSNQPQHF.

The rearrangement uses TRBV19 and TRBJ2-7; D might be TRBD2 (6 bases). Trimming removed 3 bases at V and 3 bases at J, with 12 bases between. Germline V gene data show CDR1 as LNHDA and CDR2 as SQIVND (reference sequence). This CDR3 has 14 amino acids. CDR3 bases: TGTGCCAGTAGTATGGGGGTCGGGAGCTACGAGCAGTACTTC. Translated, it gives CASSMGVGSYEQYF.

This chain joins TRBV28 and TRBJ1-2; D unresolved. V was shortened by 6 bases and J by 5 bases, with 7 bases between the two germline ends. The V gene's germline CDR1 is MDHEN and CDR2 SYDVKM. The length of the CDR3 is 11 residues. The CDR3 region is CASSQRYGYTF. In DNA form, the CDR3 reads TGTGCCAGCAGCCAACGGTATGGCTACACCTTC.

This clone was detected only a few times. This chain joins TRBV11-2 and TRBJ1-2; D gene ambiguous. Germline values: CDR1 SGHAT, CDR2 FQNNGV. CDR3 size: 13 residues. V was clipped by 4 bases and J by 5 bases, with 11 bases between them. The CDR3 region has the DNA TGTGCCAGCAGCTCCATTAGTCGTTATGGCTACACCTTC. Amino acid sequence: CASSSISRYGYTF.